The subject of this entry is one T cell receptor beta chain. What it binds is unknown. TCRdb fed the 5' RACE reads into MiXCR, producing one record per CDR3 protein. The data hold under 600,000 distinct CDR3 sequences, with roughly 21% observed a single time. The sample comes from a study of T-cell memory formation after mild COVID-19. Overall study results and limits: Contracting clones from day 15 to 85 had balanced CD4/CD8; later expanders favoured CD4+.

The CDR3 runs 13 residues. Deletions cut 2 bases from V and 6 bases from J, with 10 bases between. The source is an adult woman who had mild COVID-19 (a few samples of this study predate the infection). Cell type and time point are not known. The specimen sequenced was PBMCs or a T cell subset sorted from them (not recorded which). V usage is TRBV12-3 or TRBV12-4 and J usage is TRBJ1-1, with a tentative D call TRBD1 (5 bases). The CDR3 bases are TGTGCCAGCAGTTTAATCCAGGGCTCTGAAGCTTTCTTT. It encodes CASSLIQGSEAFF.